This TCR beta chain comes out of a study of T cells in Graves' hyperthyroidism and ophthalmopathy (dated 2019 in TCRdb). Some background on the complete study: Peripheral blood was collected at initial diagnosis, before any treatment. Whether ophthalmopathy could be predicted prospectively was tested in an independent validation cohort made up of 18 to 20 hyperthyroidism patients plus 17 patients who later progressed to ophthalmopathy. After blood sampling, hyperthyroidism patients were treated with methimazole at a starting dose of 30 mg daily, and ophthalmopathy patients were treated with high-dose intravenous methylprednisolone. The 75 to 100 discovery patients were divided at random into training and test sets in a 7:3 ratio. Thyroid tissue and blood T-cell repertoires from six Graves' hyperthyroidism patients were also compared in the study. TCR V-J signatures able to tell the groups apart were searched for in a discovery cohort of some 97 patients, of whom over 40 had Graves' ophthalmopathy and more than 55 had stable Graves' hyperthyroidism. The paper describes TCR Vbeta CDR3 sequencing of fewer than 150 peripheral blood samples, made up of fewer than 50 ophthalmopathy patients, more than 70 hyperthyroidism patients and 17 progressor patients. Paper-wide results and their limitations: No statistical method was used to fix the sample size in advance, and group allocation was not hidden from the investigators. Most expanded thyroid clonotypes (frequency above 0.001) were also detected in blood, a finding suggesting that blood repertoires may reflect thyroid immune responses. In validation, the model predicted progression to ophthalmopathy with approximately 71% sensitivity and about 72% specificity, a median of approximately 6.7 months before onset. Ophthalmopathy was separated from stable hyperthyroidism by a 13 V-J signature model, with 85% to 90% sensitivity and about 81% specificity obtained in cross-validation and 80%/75% obtained in testing.

V drops 5 bases and J drops 4 bases, leaving 4 bases in between. CDR1 and CDR2, per the germline V gene, are ENHRY and SYGVKD. The CDR3 goes from the cysteine to the phenylalanine over 11 residues. Solely the CDR3 DNA is kept, with 33 bases framed from the first base. Graves' hyperthyroidism was defined as stable when no progression to ophthalmopathy occurred over 18 months of follow-up. Hyperthyroidism patients were newly diagnosed, had a disease duration of under 2 months, and were aged 18 to 65 years. Exclusion was applied to patients with uncontrolled infections, other autoimmune diseases, pregnancy or lactation. Diagnoses were established on the basis of clinical symptoms, serum thyroxine and TRAb, thyroid ultrasound, and orbital computed tomography. Ficoll-Paque density gradient centrifugation was used to isolate PBMCs from approximately 10 ml of fresh peripheral blood. Trizol reagent was used to extract total RNA, and RNA quality was then checked on an Agilent 2100 Bioanalyzer.

The TCR beta CDR3 regions were amplified from the RNA transcripts. A first-round RT-PCR of the TCR CDR3 used the HTBI primer set with the Qiagen OneStep RT-PCR kit. Libraries were constructed in a second round of multiplex PCR, after which size selection and purification were carried out. Paired-end sequencing of the libraries was performed with 100 bp reads on an Illumina HiSeq2000. The paper's processing steps were these. SOAPnuke was used to process the raw data, throwing out any read that contained adapters or uncalled bases, had a mean Phred below 15, or lacked an exact constant-primer or identifier match. High-quality paired reads were merged using COPE v1.2.5, and each unique nucleotide sequence was defined as a clonotype. MiTCR v1.1 was used to align the clonotypes against IMGT TRBV, TRBD and TRBJ reference segments. Only V-J combinations with frequency above 0.0001, covering 99% to 99.2% of repertoires, were analysed. A TCS score was defined as the ratio of F50 (clonal expansion) to E x V (chaos), with BLOSUM62-based TCRdist applied between CDR3 peptides within each V-J. Welch's t-statistics and random forest reduced approximately 520 V-J features to 10 to 15, which were used in a naive Bayes classifier (R e1071). TCRdb passed the public sequencing reads through fastp at Q25 and MiXCR, retaining productive beta sequences. Every CDR3 protein is listed once, alongside the most common genes and DNA of its rows. The authors' filters were not applied to this entry. This sample comprises under 650,000 distinct CDR3 sequences, roughly 16% of them detected only once. In total, the top ten clones hold approximately 3.8% of the sample.

This clonotype showed up many times. Its target antigen remains unknown. The sample holds no much larger clone one base away, and base qualities are not on file. The specimen sequenced was blood. The TCR was taken from a woman younger than 45 with Graves' hyperthyroidism. The sequence links TRBV10-3 to TRBJ2-3; no D segment can be confidently identified. The base sequence is TGTGCCATCAGTTTCGCAGATACGCAGTATTTT. It encodes CAISFADTQYF.